The clone carrying this T cell receptor (beta chain) has just a few counts. The antigen is unknown. A universal primer site came from template switching; cDNA carried unique molecular identifiers. TCRdb re-called the 5' RACE reads through MiXCR, storing one row per CDR3 protein. Of 300,000 to 400,000 distinct CDR3 sequences in the sample, about 12% were seen once. This CDR3 has 13 residues. Germline V gene data show CDR1 as DFQATT and CDR2 as SNEGSKA (reference sequence). The V and J ends lost 5 bases and 3 bases, in that order; junction bases with no gene match: 4. The sample belongs to a study of identical twins. Study outcomes and limitations: While abundant cord blood beta clonotypes carried fewer insertions, memory repertoires showed no such pattern. Weaker excess twin sharing was seen among beta out-of-frame sequences.

Separately, the same data were catalogued under a study of yellow fever vaccine responses in identical twins.

Source material: CD8+ T cells sorted from blood. The rearrangement joins TRBV20-1 to TRBJ1-1; 9 nucleotides agree with TRBD1. The receptor was isolated from a woman younger than 30 in good health. CDR3 nucleotide sequence: TGCAGTGCTCGGGACAGGGAGTACACTGAAGCTTTCTTT. Its protein product is CSARDREYTEAFF.